A selection of T cell receptor beta chains follows, all from one sample in a study of beta chain features in type 1 diabetes. Repertoires were generated with immunoSEQ multiplex PCR, while TCRdb's copy carries only in-frame clones and drops some. There are more than 300,000 clones in the sample; roughly 13% occur only once, and about 0.017% lies in the top ten. Sequencing was done on a sample of naive CD4+ T cells from blood. These receptors originate from a man aged 18 to 30 in good health. The CDR3 runs from the conserved cysteine through the conserved F or W. A D gene is named only where the DNA matches it firmly. Clone size is not always given. Where it is, it says once, few, many or a class for expanded clones.

J,D,V,size,CDR3,DNA
TRBJ2-1,TRBD1,TRBV30,NA,CAWTQYPGTGLFF,TGTGCCTGGACACAATACCCCGGGACAGGTCTTTTCTTC
TRBJ2-7,NA,TRBV5-4,NA,CASSLQGTGEQYF,TGTGCCAGCAGCTTACAGGGTACTGGCGAGCAGTACTTC
TRBJ2-7,NA,TRBV28,few,CASYNSGTPSYEQYF,TGTGCCAGTTATAATTCCGGGACACCCTCCTACGAGCAGTACTTC
TRBJ2-7,NA,TRBV7-2,NA,CASSLTSLAGQYF,TGTGCCAGCAGCTTAACCTCACTCGCCGGGCAGTACTTC
TRBJ1-2,TRBD1,TRBV4-2,NA,CASSQAQTGAYGYTF,TGTGCCAGCAGCCAAGCCCAGACAGGGGCCTATGGCTACACCTTC
TRBJ1-5,NA,TRBV5-4,NA,CASSQDLGGASQPQHF,TGTGCCAGCAGCCAAGATCTAGGGGGGGCTAGTCAGCCCCAGCATTTT
TRBJ1-1,TRBD1,TRBV18,few,CASSPGQGEAFF,TGTGCCAGCTCACCCGGACAGGGTGAAGCTTTCTTT
TRBJ1-2,TRBD1,TRBV30,few,CAWSVSTGGYGYTF,TGTGCCTGGAGTGTGTCAACAGGGGGCTACGGCTACACCTTC
TRBJ1-2,NA,TRBV7-2,few,CASSPHQTSYGYTF,TGTGCCAGCAGCCCCCACCAGACTTCCTATGGCTACACCTTC
TRBJ2-7,TRBD2,TRBV5-4,few,CASTKTTSGPAYEQYF,TGTGCCAGCACCAAGACGACTAGCGGGCCCGCCTACGAGCAGTACTTC
TRBJ2-2,NA,TRBV7-2,NA,CASTPLRHGSTGELFF,TGTGCCAGCACCCCACTGAGGCATGGGAGCACCGGGGAGCTGTTTTTT
TRBJ1-2,NA,TRBV9,NA,CASSVVIGQGGGYTF,TGTGCCAGCAGCGTAGTGATCGGGCAGGGCGGCGGCTACACCTTC
TRBJ2-7,TRBD2,TRBV6-6,few,CASSYSVSGGRYEQYF,TGTGCCAGCAGTTACTCTGTCAGCGGGGGAAGATACGAGCAGTACTTC
TRBJ2-3,TRBD1,TRBV4-2,few,CASSRERGPTDTQYF,TGTGCCAGCAGCCGAGAAAGGGGGCCCACAGATACGCAGTATTTT
TRBJ1-2,NA,TRBV4-1,few,CASSHPRQGKVDGYTF,TGCGCCAGCAGCCACCCGAGGCAGGGGAAGGTAGATGGCTACACCTTC
TRBJ2-3,NA,TRBV6-6,NA,CASIHGGANTDTQYF,TGTGCCAGCATTCACGGGGGAGCGAACACAGATACGCAGTATTTT
TRBJ1-1,NA,TRBV20-1,few,CRTTGGTEAFF,TGCAGGACGACGGGGGGCACTGAAGCTTTCTTT
TRBJ2-7,NA,TRBV11-1,NA,CASSFNQGEQYF,TGTGCCAGCAGCTTCAACCAGGGGGAGCAGTACTTC
TRBJ2-3,TRBD1,TRBV30,few,CAWNRRQGSTDTQYF,TGTGCCTGGAACCGGAGACAGGGTAGCACAGATACGCAGTATTTT
TRBJ2-7,TRBD2,TRBV27,NA,CASIRLTGTSGNYEQYF,TGTGCCAGCATCCGACTAACCGGGACTAGCGGGAACTACGAGCAGTACTTC
TRBJ1-4,TRBD1,TRBV5-1,few,CASSLGQGNEKLFF,TGCGCCAGCAGCTTAGGACAGGGGAATGAAAAACTGTTTTTT
TRBJ1-2,TRBD1,TRBV14,NA,CASSQDLPQGWGYTF,TGTGCCAGCAGCCAAGATCTCCCACAGGGGTGGGGCTACACCTTC
TRBJ1-2,NA,TRBV28,few,CASFGGTPRDYGYTF,TGTGCCAGTTTCGGGGGGACTCCACGAGACTATGGCTACACCTTC
TRBJ1-1,NA,TRBV5-4,few,CASRPASTRTATSTEAFF,TGTGCCAGCAGACCTGCTTCTACTCGGACAGCCACGAGCACTGAAGCTTTCTTT
TRBJ1-2,NA,TRBV10-3,few,CAISLQGSNYGYTF,TGTGCCATCAGTCTCCAGGGTTCAAACTATGGCTACACCTTC
TRBJ2-1,TRBD2,TRBV6-6,once,CASSYSRGRYNEQFF,TGTGCCAGCAGTTACTCGCGCGGGAGATACAATGAGCAGTTCTTC
TRBJ1-2,NA,TRBV5-1,NA,CASSLGQAAYGYTF,TGCGCCAGCAGCTTGGGACAGGCGGCCTATGGCTACACCTTC
TRBJ1-4,NA,TRBV18,NA,CASSPRRGEKLFF,TGTGCCAGCTCACCACGCCGGGGGGAAAAACTGTTTTTT
TRBJ2-7,NA,TRBV10-3,NA,CAAGGLDYEQYF,TGTGCGGCCGGGGGGCTAGACTACGAGCAGTACTTC
TRBJ2-1,NA,TRBV18,NA,CASSPPSRGASEQFF,TGTGCCAGCTCACCACCGTCTAGGGGTGCCTCGGAGCAGTTCTTC
TRBJ1-2,NA,TRBV29-1,few,CSVEAQTYGYTF,TGCAGCGTTGAAGCACAGACCTATGGCTACACCTTC
TRBJ1-1,NA,TRBV7-9,NA,CASSGTQFFMNTEAFF,TGTGCCAGCAGCGGAACACAGTTCTTCATGAACACTGAAGCTTTCTTT